The clone carrying this T cell receptor beta chain was seen more than once but under ten times. What it binds is not known. The Oncomine TCR Beta short-read assay sequenced DNA from cultured CD4+ T cells. TCRdb re-called the PCR reads with MiXCR, one entry per CDR3 protein. This table has some 7,400 distinct CDR3 sequences, 35% to 40% appearing once. The data stem from a study of vaccination and CD4 T cells after COVID-19. Study-wide context: A median of approximately 72 days (range 14 to 241) separated dose two from the taking of post-vaccine samples.

Notes on the study in general: A median roughly 87% of convalescent patients' SARS-CoV-2-reactive clones emerged only after vaccination.

The treatment denotes: 10-day PBMC culture with coronavirus spike peptide pools or control peptides (ViraFEST assay). CD4+ T lymphocytes from the unexposed donor were collected before the COVID-19 pandemic (2011-2018). After roughly ten days of culture, CD4+ T cells were negatively selected. Probes of unexposed-donor CD4+ T cells used SARS-CoV-2 S/N and four cold-coronavirus spikes (cells permitting). CDR3 length equals 15 residues. CDR1 and CDR2 (germline): SGHRS, YFSETQ. V trimming: 0 bases; J trimming: 7 bases; junction bases outside the gene matches: 6. This receptor was obtained from a human donor in good health. The specimen sequenced was CD4+ T cells from blood, cultured in vitro. The chain employs TRBV5-1 and TRBJ2-7; TRBD2 matches 11 bases. The CDR3, as DNA: TGCGCCAGCAGCTTGGGTAGCGGGGGGGCCTGGGAGCAGTACTTC. It yields the protein CASSLGSGGAWEQYF.